This is a list of T cell receptor beta chains from one sample in a study of T-cell memory formation after mild COVID-19. TCRdb re-analysed the 5' RACE reads in MiXCR, keeping a single row per CDR3 protein. The table has roughly 350,000 distinct CDR3 sequences, roughly an eighth seen once. The sample consisted of PBMCs or a T cell subset sorted from them (not recorded which). The source of these receptors is a man younger than 35 who had mild COVID-19 (a few samples of this study predate the infection). Cell type and time point are not known. The CDR3 runs from the conserved cysteine through the conserved F or W. D genes are given only for firm matches. The size entry is marked missing in some rows and otherwise reads once, few, many or a size class.

j_call clone_size v_call d_call cdr3_aa cdr3_nt
TRBJ2-1 few TRBV5-4 NA CASSLTASSYNEQFF TGTGCCAGCAGCCTGACAGCCAGCTCCTACAATGAGCAGTTCTTC
TRBJ1-1 few TRBV6-5 TRBD1 CASSLPGQGTTEAFF TGTGCCAGCAGCTTACCTGGACAGGGAACGACTGAAGCTTTCTTT
TRBJ2-1 NA TRBV4-1 NA CASSQDLGAQFF TGCGCCAGCAGCCAAGATTTGGGGGCACAGTTCTTC
TRBJ2-3 NA TRBV28 NA CASWAQTDTQYF TGTGCCAGCTGGGCCCAGACAGATACGCAGTATTTT
TRBJ1-5 few TRBV27 NA CASSLSLYQPQHF TGTGCCAGCAGTTTATCGCTTTATCAGCCCCAGCATTTT
TRBJ2-7 many TRBV5-1 TRBD2 CASSLSGGPYEQYF TGCGCCAGCAGCTTGTCGGGGGGACCCTACGAGCAGTACTTC
TRBJ2-3 many TRBV6-5 NA CASSLGGGKDTQYF TGTGCCAGCAGTTTGGGGGGTGGGAAAGATACGCAGTATTTT
TRBJ2-5 few TRBV10-3 TRBD2 CAISGGIAGVQETQYF TGTGCCATCAGTGGTGGGATAGCGGGGGTTCAAGAGACCCAGTACTTC
TRBJ2-1 many TRBV7-6 TRBD2 CASSLGGSGGSYNEQFF TGTGCCAGCAGCTTAGGCGGTAGCGGGGGCTCCTACAATGAGCAGTTCTTC
TRBJ2-1 NA TRBV7-2 NA CASSPTRGSYEQFF TGTGCCAGCAGCCCTACCCGGGGGTCCTATGAGCAGTTCTTC
TRBJ1-2 many TRBV11-2 NA CASSFRDGYTF TGTGCCAGCAGCTTTCGGGATGGCTACACCTTC
TRBJ2-2 NA TRBV5-1 TRBD2 CASRRTSANTGELFF TGCGCCAGTCGAAGGACTAGCGCGAACACCGGGGAGCTGTTTTTT
TRBJ2-3 NA TRBV29-1 NA CSADPTAGYTDTQYF TGCAGCGCCGACCCAACGGCAGGCTACACAGATACGCAGTATTTT
TRBJ2-3 few TRBV21-1 NA CASSKGVATQYF TGTGCCAGCAGCAAGGGGGTTGCTACGCAGTATTTT
TRBJ2-5 NA TRBV15 NA CATSRDIGRAYF TGTGCCACCAGCAGAGATATCGGACGGGCGTACTTC
TRBJ2-6 few TRBV10-2 NA CASSGFAGPSGANVLTF TGCGCCAGCAGTGGTTTCGCCGGGCCCTCTGGGGCCAACGTCCTGACTTTC
TRBJ1-6 NA TRBV4-3 NA CASSQVDGGTPLHF TGCGCCAGCAGCCAGGTGGACGGTGGGACACCCCTCCACTTT
TRBJ1-1 few TRBV6-2/TRBV6-3 NA CASSTGTSFLAFF TGTGCCAGCAGTACTGGGACAAGCTTTTTGGCTTTCTTT